The 30 T cell receptor beta chains below come from one sample, sequenced in a study of control samples from healthy donors and cancer patients. Sequenced by immunoSEQ multiplex PCR; TCRdb stores in-frame clones only, minus some. The sample consists of 120,000 to 150,000 clones, roughly 94% of them appearing once. The sample taken for sequencing was blood. These TCRs come from a man aged 40-50 years in good health.

The chain is built from TRBV6-5 and TRBJ2-2, with a possible D match to TRBD2 (6 bases). This CDR3 contains 15 residues. Per the germline V gene, CDR1 is MNHEY and CDR2 is SVGAGI. With 0 bases removed from V and 7 bases from J, the gap between germline ends came to 12 bases. The CDR3 is CASSYSPLEGGELFF. CDR3 nucleotide sequence: TGTGCCAGCAGTTACTCACCCCTGGAGGGCGGGGAGCTGTTTTTT.

This CDR3 is CASSQDRWIVGQPQHF. CDR3 DNA sequence: TGTGCCAGCAGCCAAGATAGATGGATTGTTGGTCAGCCCCAGCATTTT. The rearrangement joins TRBV3-1 (or the pseudogene TRBV3-2) to TRBJ1-5, with D unclear. Germline-derived CDR1 and CDR2 are LGHDT and YNNKEL (reference sequence). CDR3 size: 16 residues. V lost 0 bases, J lost 6 bases, and 15 bases lay in between.

This chain uses TRBV5-6 with TRBJ2-7; D remains ambiguous. The CDR3 extends over 13 amino acids. CDR1 and CDR2 from the germline V gene are SGHDT and YYEEEE. The V end lost 3 bases, the J end lost 6 bases, and 13 bases lay between the germline ends. This CDR3 reads CASSSADWSEQYF. The CDR3, as DNA: TGTGCCAGCAGCTCAGCCGACTGGAGCGAGCAGTACTTC.

The rearrangement uses TRBV28 and TRBJ2-3; D unclear. V was pared by 8 bases and J by 7 bases, with 19 bases between. Germline V CDR1 and CDR2: MDHEN, SYDVKM. The CDR3 is made up of 14 amino acids. For the CDR3, the DNA is TGTGCCAGCTTGGGCCCCGAGAATACCAATACGCAGTATTTT. It translates to CASLGPENTNTQYF.

This rearrangement joins TRBV18 to TRBJ2-2; either TRBD1 or TRBD2 may fit D (5 bases each). Deletions cut 3 bases from V and 0 bases from J, with 17 bases between. The CDR3 totals 18 residues. From germline, CDR1 is KGHSH and CDR2 LQKENI. CDR3 nucleotides: TGTGCCAGCTCACCGAGGGAGAATCTGGGGGCGAACACCGGGGAGCTGTTTTTT. Translating gives CASSPRENLGANTGELFF.

V and J are TRBV5-1 and TRBJ1-1; D not certain. CDR3 size: 14 residues. The ends were cut back, 5 bases at V and 1 base at J, with 12 bases in the middle. Germline-derived CDR1 and CDR2 are SGHRS and YFSETQ. The CDR3 DNA reads as TGCGCCAGCAGAAGGCCGGAGAGGAACACTGAAGCTTTCTTT. Translating gives CASRRPERNTEAFF. Full variable domain (rest looked up from reference TRBV5-1 and TRBJ1-1): KAGVTQTPRYLIKTRGQQVTLSCSPISGHRSVSWYQQTPGQGLQFLFEYFSETQRNKGNFPGRFSGRQFSNSRSEMNVSTLELGDSALYLCASRRPERNTEAFFGQGTRLTVV.

This chain joins TRBV3-1 (or the pseudogene TRBV3-2) and TRBJ1-3; D remains ambiguous. Germline loops: CDR1 LGHDT, CDR2 YNNKEL (reference sequence). The CDR3 is made up of 12 amino acids. Trimming shortened V by 3 bases and J by 8 bases, and 8 bases separated the two germline ends. The CDR3 bases are TGTGCCAGCAGCCAGAGTGGCGACACCATATATTTT. Translated, it gives CASSQSGDTIYF.

V and J are TRBV5-1 and TRBJ2-1, with TRBD2 matching 14 bases. The CDR3 totals 17 residues. Germline CDR1 SGHRS, CDR2 YFSETQ. With V trimmed by 0 bases and J by 5 bases, 4 bases remained unmatched. CDR3 in amino acids: CASSLGLAGGQNNEQFF. In nucleotides, the CDR3 is TGCGCCAGCAGCTTGGGACTAGCGGGAGGGCAGAACAATGAGCAGTTCTTC.

This chain connects TRBV25-1 to TRBJ1-4; maybe TRBD1 (6 bases). Trimming pared 4 bases from V and 0 bases from J, leaving 9 bases between. The CDR3 contains 15 residues. Per the germline V gene, CDR1 is MGHDK and CDR2 is SYGVNS. The CDR3 is CASSVHRATNEKLFF. DNA for the CDR3: TGTGCCAGCAGTGTTCACAGGGCAACTAATGAAAAACTGTTTTTT. The complete variable domain, with remaining parts taken from reference TRBV25-1 and TRBJ1-4, reads EADIYQTPRYLVIGTGKKITLECSQTMGHDKMYWYQQDPGMELHLIHYSYGVNSTEKGDLSSESTVSRIRTEHFPLTLESARPSHTSQYLCASSVHRATNEKLFFGSGTQLSVL.

The chain uses TRBV6-4 and TRBJ2-5; the D gene could be TRBD1 or TRBD2 (6 bases each). V was shortened by 4 bases and J by 4 bases, with 16 bases between the two germline ends. The CDR3 totals 15 residues. Germline CDR1 reads MRHNA; CDR2 reads SNTAGT. The CDR3 spells CASSAEGGARETQYF. The DNA of the CDR3 is TGTGCCAGCAGTGCCGAGGGGGGCGCAAGAGAGACCCAGTACTTC.

This clone was found once. The V call is TRBV6-1, the J call TRBJ2-5, with 10 bases fitting TRBD1. Per the germline V gene, CDR1 is MNHNS and CDR2 is SASEGT. The CDR3 has 14 amino acids. Germline trimming cut 4 bases from V and 5 bases from J; bases unmatched to any gene: 4. CDR3 amino acids: CASSGQGAGETQYF. The CDR3 bases are TGTGCCAGCAGTGGACAGGGGGCGGGGGAGACCCAGTACTTC.

Note on this clone: One end of the junction is discordant with germline, which a read error may explain. The chain employs TRBV9 and TRBJ2-2; 7 positions agree with TRBD1. The CDR3 runs to 15 residues. Germline V lookup: CDR1 SGDLS, CDR2 YYNGEE. CDR3 amino acids: CASSVSGTEVGVLFF. The CDR3 nucleotides are TGTGCCAGCAGCGTTTCCGGGACAGAAGTCGGGGTGCTGTTTTTT.

Only one count was recorded for this clone. This rearrangement joins TRBV11-2 to TRBJ2-1; 10 positions match TRBD2. The V gene's germline CDR1 is SGHAT and CDR2 FQNNGV. Trimming cost V 5 bases and J 4 bases; bases outside gene matches: 5. This CDR3 is 15 amino acids long. The CDR3: CASSTRTSGYNEQFF. The CDR3 DNA reads as TGTGCCAGCAGCACACGGACTAGCGGATACAATGAGCAGTTCTTC.

The V call is TRBV10-1, the J call TRBJ2-7; no definite D call. Germline V gives CDR1 WNHNN, CDR2 SYGVQD (reference sequence). V lost 3 bases to trimming and J lost 7 bases, with 13 bases between them. The CDR3 runs to 13 residues. The chain's CDR3 is CASSEGPSREQYF. In DNA form, the CDR3 reads TGCGCCAGCAGTGAAGGACCCTCACGGGAGCAGTACTTC.

This clone has only one observation. This rearrangement joins TRBV28 to TRBJ1-1; weak D call: TRBD1 (6 bases). The germline V gene has CDR1 MDHEN and CDR2 SYDVKM. V was pared by 5 bases and J by 1 base, with 17 bases between. The CDR3 has 16 residues. CDR3 residues: CASSVGRGAANTEAFF. CDR3 DNA: TGTGCCAGCAGTGTGGGTCGGGGGGCAGCGAACACTGAAGCTTTCTTT.

This chain links TRBV15 with TRBJ1-5; 7 bases align to TRBD1. The CDR3 has 16 amino acids. Per germline, CDR1 LNHNV and CDR2 YYDKDF (reference sequence). With V trimmed by 1 base and J by 3 bases, 6 bases remained unmatched. The CDR3 bases are TGTGCCACCAGCAGAGGAGGACAGGCCTACAATCAGCCCCAGCATTTT. This encodes CATSRGGQAYNQPQHF.

The gene calls are TRBV9 and TRBJ1-1; D gene ambiguous. Trimming took off 2 bases at V and 3 bases at J, with 11 bases between the two ends. The CDR3 extends over 14 amino acids. The V gene's germline CDR1 is SGDLS and CDR2 YYNGEE. CDR3 region: CASSVGIKDTEAFF. CDR3 bases: TGTGCCAGCAGCGTCGGGATAAAAGACACTGAAGCTTTCTTT.

The J gene is TRBJ2-7, the V gene TRBV20-1; D is ambiguous. Per germline, CDR1 DFQATT and CDR2 SNEGSKA (reference sequence). The CDR3 is 12 amino acids. Trimming shortened V by 6 bases and J by 6 bases, and 15 bases separated the two germline ends. The CDR3 DNA follows: TGCAGTGCCAGTGCATCTAAGTCCGAGCAGTACTTC. Translation: CSASASKSEQYF.

V usage is TRBV28 and J usage is TRBJ1-2, with a possible D match to TRBD1 (5 bases). Germline V CDR1 and CDR2: MDHEN, SYDVKM. This CDR3 spans 12 amino acids. V lost 6 bases, J lost 8 bases, and 13 bases lay in between. CDR3 DNA sequence: TGTGCCAGCAGCCCCAGGGAGTTCGGCTACACCTTC. It codes for CASSPREFGYTF.

This clone occurred once. V usage is TRBV5-6 and J usage is TRBJ2-3; 11 positions match TRBD1. Germline V gene data show CDR1 as SGHDT and CDR2 as YYEEEE. Trimming took 0 bases from V and 4 from J; bases not matched to a gene: 4. The CDR3 contains 16 residues. In nucleotides, the CDR3 is TGTGCCAGCAGCTTGGGGACAGGGGGCGCGTCAGATACGCAGTATTTT. Its protein is CASSLGTGGASDTQYF. Using reference TRBV5-6 and TRBJ2-3 for the parts outside the CDR3, the full variable domain is DAGVTQSPTHLIKTRGQQVTLRCSPKSGHDTVSWYQQALGQGPQFIFQYYEEEERQRGNFPDRFSGHQFPNYSSELNVNALLLGDSALYLCASSLGTGGASDTQYFGPGTRLTVL.

The chain combines TRBV6-2 or TRBV6-3 with TRBJ1-3; D unresolved. The CDR3 runs 19 residues. Trimming removed 0 bases from V and 0 bases from J, with 18 bases in between. Germline loops: CDR1 MNHEY, CDR2 SVGEGT. Written as DNA, the CDR3 is TGTGCCAGCAGTTACTCGAACGTGGACGGAAAATTCTCTGGAAACACCATATATTTT. Translating it yields CASSYSNVDGKFSGNTIYF.

The chain couples TRBV7-2 to TRBJ2-1, with D possibly matching TRBD2 (6 bases). From germline, CDR1 is SGHTA and CDR2 FQGNSA. The length of the CDR3 is 15 residues. V lost 2 bases and J 3 bases, leaving 11 bases between the germline ends. CDR3 nucleotides: TGTGCCAGCAGCTTAATAGCGGACCTCTACAATGAGCAGTTCTTC. Protein product: CASSLIADLYNEQFF.

The chain links TRBV5-6 to TRBJ1-2; D not certain. The CDR3 loop spans 13 amino acids. The V and J ends lost 3 bases and 2 bases respectively, with 8 bases between them. CDR1 and CDR2 from the germline V gene are SGHDT and YYEEEE. This CDR3 is CASSSRMNYGYTF. As DNA, the CDR3 is TGTGCCAGCAGCTCACGGATGAACTATGGCTACACCTTC.

Written as DNA, the CDR3 is TGTGCCAGCAGCGTTAACTCTAATGAGCAGTTCTTC. This translates into CASSVNSNEQFF. The chain uses TRBV9 and TRBJ2-1, with no clear D. The germline CDR1 and CDR2 sequences are SGDLS and YYNGEE. This CDR3 has 12 amino acids. Trimming removed 2 bases from V and 7 bases from J, with 7 bases in between.

This chain's CDR3 is CASSKVTRGHKVYEQYF. The DNA for the CDR3 is TGTGCCAGCAGCAAAGTTACAAGGGGGCACAAGGTTTACGAGCAGTACTTC. V is TRBV21-1 and J is TRBJ2-7; the table names TRBD1, a call not compared with the DNA. TRBV21-1 is a pseudogene. This CDR3 contains 17 residues.

The J gene is TRBJ1-1, the V gene TRBV28; D not resolved. The CDR3 loop spans 12 amino acids. Germline V lookup: CDR1 MDHEN, CDR2 SYDVKM. The CDR3 DNA reads as TGTCTCACAATAGGTGGTAACACTGAAGCTTTCTTT. Translating it yields CLTIGGNTEAFF.

The chain recombines TRBV5-6 with TRBJ1-1, with 11 bases matching TRBD1. The ends lost 4 bases at V and 5 bases at J; junction bases unmatched: 7. The CDR3 is 15 amino acids. Germline values: CDR1 SGHDT, CDR2 YYEEEE. The CDR3 here is CASSPRDRGWTEAFF. The CDR3, as DNA: TGTGCCAGCAGCCCCCGGGACAGGGGGTGGACTGAAGCTTTCTTT.

The chain recombines TRBV7-6 with TRBJ1-4; possible D gene TRBD1, 6 bases. CDR1 and CDR2 from the germline V gene are SGHVS and FNYEAQ. Trimming left V 5 bases short and J 5 bases short, with 15 bases between. The CDR3 totals 15 residues. The DNA of the CDR3 is TGTGCCAGCAGCCTCAAGACAGGCCTAAATGAAAAACTGTTTTTT. It codes for CASSLKTGLNEKLFF.

This chain joins TRBV5-6 and TRBJ1-4, with TRBD1 identical over 12 bases. The V and J ends lost 4 bases and 10 bases, in that order; junction bases with no gene match: 5. This CDR3 has 14 residues. The germline V gene encodes CDR1 SGHDT and CDR2 YYEEEE. CDR3 nucleotides: TGTGCCAGCAGCAACCGGGACAGGGGGCTAAAACTGTTTTTT. It translates to CASSNRDRGLKLFF.

This chain uses TRBV6-5 with TRBJ1-2; tentatively, D is TRBD1 (6 bases). Deletions cut 2 bases from V and 1 base from J, with 11 bases between. The CDR3 is 15 amino acids. Germline V CDR1 and CDR2: MNHEY, SVGAGI. As DNA, the CDR3 is TGTGCCAGCAGTTACCGGACAGCACTTAACTATGGCTACACCTTC. Its protein is CASSYRTALNYGYTF.